This T cell receptor beta chain is drawn from a study of blood T cell repertoires in COVID-19. About the study: The United States, Italy and Spain supplied acute and convalescent COVID-19 samples. The cDNA or gDNA used as material had been derived from T cells, B-cell-depleted T cells, or PBMCs.

Under the authors' procedure: Amplified reference gene primers provided the basis for estimating nucleated cell counts. TCRdb keeps only in-frame clones here, not all; method: immunoSEQ multiplex PCR. V and J calls and clone size follow that table, whereas D and trimming were derived from the DNA. The table lists tens of thousands of clones, almost 90% of them singletons. The CDR3 spans 16 residues. V was clipped by 0 bases and J by 0 bases, with 11 bases between them. Germline assignment: CDR1 SGHRS and CDR2 YFSETQ. V usage is TRBV5-1 and J usage is TRBJ2-3; the D gene is possibly TRBD1 (5 bases). Specimen: peripheral blood. This receptor was obtained from a man between 65 and 79 years old with acute or convalescent COVID-19. CDR3 loop: CASSLELAGSTDTQYF. For the CDR3, the DNA is TGCGCCAGCAGCTTGGAGTTGGCAGGGAGCACAGATACGCAGTATTTT.